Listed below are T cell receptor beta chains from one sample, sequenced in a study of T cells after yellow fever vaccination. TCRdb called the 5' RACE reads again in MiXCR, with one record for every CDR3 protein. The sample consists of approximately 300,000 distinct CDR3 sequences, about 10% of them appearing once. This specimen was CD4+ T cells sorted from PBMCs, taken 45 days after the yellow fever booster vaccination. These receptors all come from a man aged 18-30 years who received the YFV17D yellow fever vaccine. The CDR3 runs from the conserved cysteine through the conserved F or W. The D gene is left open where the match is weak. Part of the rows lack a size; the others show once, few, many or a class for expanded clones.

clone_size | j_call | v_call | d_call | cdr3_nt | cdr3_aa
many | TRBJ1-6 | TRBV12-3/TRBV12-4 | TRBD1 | TGTGCCAGCAGCCCCGGGGACAGAAATTCACCCCTCCACTTT | CASSPGDRNSPLHF
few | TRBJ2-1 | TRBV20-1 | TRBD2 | TGCAGTGCTAGAGATCGCGGCGGGGGTAATGAGCAGTTCTTC | CSARDRGGGNEQFF
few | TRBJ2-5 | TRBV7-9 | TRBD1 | TGTGCCAGCAGATACAGGGGGATACGCGAGACCCAGTACTTC | CASRYRGIRETQYF
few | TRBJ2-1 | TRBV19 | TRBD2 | TGTGCCAGTAGTGACTTAGCGGGGGGGCCCGTGGGTGAGCAGTTCTTC | CASSDLAGGPVGEQFF
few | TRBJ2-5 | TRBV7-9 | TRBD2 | TGTGCCAGCAGCCCTCCCGCTGGCGGGGGGGAAGAGACCCAGTACTTC | CASSPPAGGGEETQYF
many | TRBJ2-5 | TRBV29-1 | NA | TGCAGCGTTGAAGATCTAGGGGTTAGTGAGACCCAGTACTTC | CSVEDLGVSETQYF
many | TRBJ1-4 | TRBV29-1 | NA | TGCAGCGTCCACGTAGGCGAAAAACTGTTTTTT | CSVHVGEKLFF
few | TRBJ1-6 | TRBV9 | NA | TGTGCCAGCAGCTTTGGGCGCGACTCCTATAATTCACCCCTCCACTTT | CASSFGRDSYNSPLHF
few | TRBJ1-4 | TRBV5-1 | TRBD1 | TGCGCCAGCAGCTTGGCGGGGACAGGGGCAACTAATGAAAAACTGTTTTTT | CASSLAGTGATNEKLFF
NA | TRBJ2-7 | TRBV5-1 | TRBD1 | TGCGCCAGCAGCCAGAACCGGGACAGGGGTTACGAGCAGTACTTC | CASSQNRDRGYEQYF
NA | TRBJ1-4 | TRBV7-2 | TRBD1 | TGTGCCAGCAGCTTAGCCAGGGGGGCTTATGAAAAACTGTTTTTT | CASSLARGAYEKLFF
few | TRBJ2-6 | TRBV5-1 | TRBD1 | TGCGCCAGCAGCTCAACCGGGACAGGGGGCTCTGGGGCCAACGTCCTGACTTTC | CASSSTGTGGSGANVLTF
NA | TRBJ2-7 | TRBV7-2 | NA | TGTGCCAGCAGCTTAGCGGGGGCTCGGGAGCAGTACTTC | CASSLAGAREQYF
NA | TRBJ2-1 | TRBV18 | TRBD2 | TGTGCCAGCTCCCCTCCTAGCGGATACAATGAGCAGTTCTTC | CASSPPSGYNEQFF
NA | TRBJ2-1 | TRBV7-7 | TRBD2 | TGTGCCAGCAGCCCCAGGACTAGTAGTGAGCAGTTCTTC | CASSPRTSSEQFF
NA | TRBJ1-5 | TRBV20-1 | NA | TGCAGTGCTAGAGACAGGACACGGGGATATAGCAATCAGCCCCAGCATTTT | CSARDRTRGYSNQPQHF
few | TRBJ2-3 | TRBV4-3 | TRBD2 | TGCGCCAGCAGCCAAGATTGGAGCGGGGGGGCTGTCAAAGATACGCAGTATTTT | CASSQDWSGGAVKDTQYF
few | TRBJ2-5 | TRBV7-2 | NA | TGTGCCAGCAGCTTAGATATTCCGGGGGAGACCCAGTACTTC | CASSLDIPGETQYF
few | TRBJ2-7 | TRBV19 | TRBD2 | TGTGCCAGTAGTATACAGGGACTAGCGGGGCTCGAGCAGTACTTC | CASSIQGLAGLEQYF
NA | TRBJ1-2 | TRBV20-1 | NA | TGCAGTGCCAGCCCGGACGGAGACTATGGCTACACCTTC | CSASPDGDYGYTF
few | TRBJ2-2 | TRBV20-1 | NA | TGCAGTGCTAGATTCCCAGACTCCGGGGAGCTGTTTTTT | CSARFPDSGELFF
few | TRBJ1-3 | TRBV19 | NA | TGTGCCAGCGTGAACCAGGGTTCCGGAAACACCATATATTTT | CASVNQGSGNTIYF
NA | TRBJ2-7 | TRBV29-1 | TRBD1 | TGCAGCGTTGGACAGGGGAGCTCCTACGAGCAGTACTTC | CSVGQGSSYEQYF
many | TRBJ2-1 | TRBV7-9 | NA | TGTGCCAGCAGCTTACGGGACGGTGGAGGGGATGAGCAGTTCTTC | CASSLRDGGGDEQFF
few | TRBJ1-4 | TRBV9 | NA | TGTGCCAGCAGGGAAGGAGGGGGACGGTCGAATGAAAAACTGTTTTTT | CASREGGGRSNEKLFF
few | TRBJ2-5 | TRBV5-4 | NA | TGTGCCAGCAGCTTGGCATCGGGGGCGCGGGAGACCCAGTACTTC | CASSLASGARETQYF
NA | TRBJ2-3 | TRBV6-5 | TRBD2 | TGTGCCAGCACCAAAGATCGGGGGGGCACAGATACGCAGTATTTT | CASTKDRGGTDTQYF
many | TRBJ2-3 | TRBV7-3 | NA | TGTGCCAGCAGCCAAGAACTAGCAGATACGCAGTATTTT | CASSQELADTQYF
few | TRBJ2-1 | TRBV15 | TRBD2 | TGTGCCACCAGCGCGGCGGGGGCCTACAATGAGCAGTTCTTC | CATSAAGAYNEQFF
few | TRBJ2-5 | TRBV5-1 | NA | TGCGCCAGCAGCTTGGAAGGCAGGCCGGAGACCCAGTACTTC | CASSLEGRPETQYF
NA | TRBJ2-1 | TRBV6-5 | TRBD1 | TGTGCCAGCAGTTACGGGGGCCTCAGGGGGAGATACAATGAGCAGTTCTTC | CASSYGGLRGRYNEQFF
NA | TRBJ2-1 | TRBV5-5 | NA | TGTGCCAGCAGCCAATCTCCCGGGGGCTACAATGAGCAGTTCTTC | CASSQSPGGYNEQFF
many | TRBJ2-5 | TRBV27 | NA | TGTGCCAGCAGTTTATTCGGACGACCACAAGAGACCCAGTACTTC | CASSLFGRPQETQYF